The 7 T cell receptor beta chains below were found in one sample sequenced in a study of cytomegalovirus exposure and HLA in healthy donors. PCR was performed using 60 Vbeta and 13 Jbeta primers. The assay was immunoSEQ multiplex PCR, and TCRdb's table has in-frame clones only and misses some. The sample consists of 100,000 or so clones, around 72% of them appearing once. The sequenced sample consisted of PBMCs. Every receptor here comes from a male donor in good health and CMV-seronegative.

This clone occurred a few times. This chain connects TRBV18 to TRBJ1-5, with TRBD1 matching 9 bases. Per germline, CDR1 KGHSH and CDR2 LQKENI. V lost 2 bases and J lost 6; bases outside the gene matches: 8. The CDR3 totals 16 residues. The CDR3, as DNA: TGTGCCAGCTCACCAGACGGGACAGGGATAAGTCAGCCCCAGCATTTT. Translated: CASSPDGTGISQPQHF.

The chain joins TRBV11-3 to TRBJ2-1; 12 nucleotides agree with TRBD2. The ends lost 5 bases at V and 8 bases at J; junction bases unmatched: 13. CDR1 and CDR2 from the germline V gene are SGHNT and YENEEA. The CDR3 runs 17 residues. CDR3 nucleotides: TGTGCCAGCAGCCCTGGGGTTGGACTAGCGGGAATCTATGAGCAGTTCTTC. It is translated as CASSPGVGLAGIYEQFF.

CDR3 region: CASLGGLRNEQFF. Here the CDR3 DNA reads TGTGCCAGTTTGGGGGGGTTGCGGAATGAGCAGTTCTTC. The chain employs TRBV19 and TRBJ2-1; 7 bases agree with TRBD2. This CDR3 is 13 amino acids long. Germline-derived CDR1 and CDR2 are LNHDA and SQIVND (reference sequence). With 8 bases clipped from V and 7 bases from J, the junction kept 8 bases outside the gene matches.

The chain combines TRBV19 with TRBJ1-5; TRBD1 is a possible D gene (5 bases). The CDR3 has 16 amino acids. CDR1 LNHDA and CDR2 SQIVND come from the germline V gene (reference sequence). Trimming cost V 3 bases and J 4 bases, with 16 bases left between them. The CDR3 sequence is CASSIIRPRGNQPQHF. The CDR3 nucleotides are TGTGCCAGTAGTATTATAAGGCCCCGGGGGAATCAGCCCCAGCATTTT. Variable domain in full (rest from reference TRBV19 and TRBJ1-5): DGGITQSPKYLFRKEGQNVTLSCEQNLNHDAMYWYRQDPGQGLRLIYYSQIVNDFQKGDIAEGYSVSREKKESFPLTVTSAQKNPTAFYLCASSIIRPRGNQPQHFGDGTRLSIL.

This chain connects TRBV27 to TRBJ2-3, with D maybe TRBD2 (5 bases). This CDR3 contains 14 residues. Trimming removed 5 bases at V and 6 bases at J, with 15 bases between. Germline CDR1 and CDR2: MNHEY and SMNVEV (reference sequence). CDR3 DNA: TGTGCCAGCAGTACCCTCGGAGGCGGCGATACGCAGTATTTT. Translation gives CASSTLGGGDTQYF.

This clone showed up many times. The chain couples TRBV6-1 to TRBJ1-2, with unresolved D. The CDR3 covers 13 residues. V was trimmed by 2 bases and J by 2 bases, leaving 6 bases between them. Germline V gene sequence: CDR1 MNHNS, CDR2 SASEGT. The CDR3 reads CASSETENYGYTF. The CDR3 DNA is TGTGCCAGCAGTGAAACAGAGAACTATGGCTACACCTTC.

The rearrangement links TRBV10-3 to TRBJ2-7, with TRBD1 identical over 8 bases. Per germline, CDR1 ENHRY and CDR2 SYGVKD. CDR3 length equals 14 residues. V was clipped by 6 bases and J by 6 bases; unmatched bases: 10. CDR3 sequence (DNA): TGTGCCATCAGCCTCCGGGACAGGCTCTCCGAGCAGTACTTC. Residues: CAISLRDRLSEQYF.